This TCR beta chain originates from a study of blood T cells in healthy people across ages. Overall study context: Per every two T cells, about one barcoded beta molecule was captured by template switching.

A J-beta primer mix and a sample-barcoded 5' primer were used in a second PCR of roughly 7 to 12 cycles. TCRdb called the 5' RACE reads again in MiXCR, with one record for every CDR3 protein. The table lists about 1 million distinct CDR3 sequences, 45% of them singletons. The sample consisted of blood. The receptor was derived from a woman in her sixties in good health.

The DNA of the CDR3 is TGTGCCAGCAACCTCGGCCTAGCGGGAGTGTTTCGCCCAGATACGCAGTATTTT. It translates to CASNLGLAGVFRPDTQYF. J is TRBJ2-3 and V is TRBV6-1; 10 bases align to TRBD2. The CDR3 contains 18 residues. Trimming cost V 7 bases and J 4 bases; bases outside gene matches: 17. Looked up from germline, CDR1 is MNHNS and CDR2 is SASEGT.